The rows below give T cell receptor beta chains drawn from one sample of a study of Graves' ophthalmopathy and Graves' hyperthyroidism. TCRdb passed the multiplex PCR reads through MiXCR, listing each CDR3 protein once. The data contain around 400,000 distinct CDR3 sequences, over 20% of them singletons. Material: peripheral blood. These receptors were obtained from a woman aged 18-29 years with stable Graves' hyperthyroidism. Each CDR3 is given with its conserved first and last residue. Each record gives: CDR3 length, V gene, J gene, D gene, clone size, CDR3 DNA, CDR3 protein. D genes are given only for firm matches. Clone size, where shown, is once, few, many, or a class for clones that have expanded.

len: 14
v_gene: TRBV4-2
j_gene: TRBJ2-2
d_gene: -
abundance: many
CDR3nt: TGTGCCAGCAGCCAAGTTTTAGATCCCGGGGAGCTGTTTTTT
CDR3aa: CASSQVLDPGELFF

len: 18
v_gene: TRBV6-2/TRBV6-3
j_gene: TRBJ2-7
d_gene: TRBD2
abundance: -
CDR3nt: TGTGCCAGCAGTTTGGCTAGCGGGACCTTTCTGATTTCCCACGAGCAGTACTTC
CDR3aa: CASSLASGTFLISHEQYF

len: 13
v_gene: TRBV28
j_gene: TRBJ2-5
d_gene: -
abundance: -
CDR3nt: TGTGCCAGTCAGGGAATCCTCCAAGAGACCCAGTACTTC
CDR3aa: CASQGILQETQYF

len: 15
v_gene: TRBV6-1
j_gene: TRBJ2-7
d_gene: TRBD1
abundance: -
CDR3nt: TGTGCCAGCAGCCACGCAAGGACAGGGGGAAACGAGCAGTACTTC
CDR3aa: CASSHARTGGNEQYF

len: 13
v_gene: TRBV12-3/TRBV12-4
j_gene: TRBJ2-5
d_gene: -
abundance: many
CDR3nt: TGTGCCAGCAGCTTAGTCGGTGAAGAGACCCAGTACTTC
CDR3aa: CASSLVGEETQYF

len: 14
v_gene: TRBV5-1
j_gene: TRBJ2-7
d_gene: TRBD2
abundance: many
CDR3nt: TGCGCCAGCAGCTCCGGACTAGCGGACTACGAGCAGTACTTC
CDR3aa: CASSSGLADYEQYF

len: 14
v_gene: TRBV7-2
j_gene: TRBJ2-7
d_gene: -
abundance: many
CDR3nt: TGTGCCAGCAGCTCCCGACAAGTTGCCTACGAGCAGTACTTC
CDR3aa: CASSSRQVAYEQYF

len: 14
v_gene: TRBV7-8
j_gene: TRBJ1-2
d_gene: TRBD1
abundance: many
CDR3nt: TGTGCCAGCAGCCAAACGACAGGGGCCTATGGCTACACCTTC
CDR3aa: CASSQTTGAYGYTF

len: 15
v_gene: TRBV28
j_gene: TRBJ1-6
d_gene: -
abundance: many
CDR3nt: TGTGCCAGCAGTTTTTTCGGCAGGGTCGACTCACCCCTCCACTTT
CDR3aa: CASSFFGRVDSPLHF

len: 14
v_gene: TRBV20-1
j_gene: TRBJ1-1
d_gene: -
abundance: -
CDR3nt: TGCAGTGCTAGACTACAGAGTATGAACACTGAATCTTTCTTT
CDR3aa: CSARLQSMNTESFF

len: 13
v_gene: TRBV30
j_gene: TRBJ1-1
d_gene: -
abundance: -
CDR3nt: TGTGCCTGGAGGCCCCGGGGGTCCACTGAAGCTTTCTTT
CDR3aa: CAWRPRGSTEAFF

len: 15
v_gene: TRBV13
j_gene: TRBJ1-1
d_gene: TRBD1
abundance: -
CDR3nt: TGTGCCAGCAGCTCCCGGGACAGTGGGAACACTGAAGCTTTCTTT
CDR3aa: CASSSRDSGNTEAFF

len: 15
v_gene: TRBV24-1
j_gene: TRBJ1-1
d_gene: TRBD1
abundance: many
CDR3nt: TGTGCCACCAGTGACACCGGGACAGGGAACACTGAAGCTTTCTTT
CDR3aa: CATSDTGTGNTEAFF

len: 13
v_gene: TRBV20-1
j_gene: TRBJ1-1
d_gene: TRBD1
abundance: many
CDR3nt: TGCAGTGCCCAGGGACAGGGTGACACTGAAGCTTTCTTT
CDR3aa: CSAQGQGDTEAFF

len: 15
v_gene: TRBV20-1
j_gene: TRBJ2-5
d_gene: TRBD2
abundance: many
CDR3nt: TGCAGTGCTGGGACTAGCGGGGGATCTCAAGAGACCCAGTACTTC
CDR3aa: CSAGTSGGSQETQYF

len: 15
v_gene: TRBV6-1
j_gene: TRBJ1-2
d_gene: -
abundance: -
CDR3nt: TGTGCCAGCAGTGGACCGGACGGGGAGCCCTATGGCTACACCTTC
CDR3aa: CASSGPDGEPYGYTF

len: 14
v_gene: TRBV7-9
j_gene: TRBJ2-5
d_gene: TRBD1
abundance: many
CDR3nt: TGTGCCAGCAGCCCCACGACAGGGGGAGAGACCCAGTACTTC
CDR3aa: CASSPTTGGETQYF

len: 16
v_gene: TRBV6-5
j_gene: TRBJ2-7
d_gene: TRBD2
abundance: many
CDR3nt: TGTGCCAGCAGTTACTCCGCGGGAGGGAAGGCCTACGAGCAGTACTTC
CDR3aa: CASSYSAGGKAYEQYF

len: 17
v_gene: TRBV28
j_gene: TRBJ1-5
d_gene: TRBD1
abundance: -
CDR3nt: TGTGCCAGCAGTCCCCCGAATGGACAGGGTGTCAGTCAGCCCCAGCATTTT
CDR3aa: CASSPPNGQGVSQPQHF

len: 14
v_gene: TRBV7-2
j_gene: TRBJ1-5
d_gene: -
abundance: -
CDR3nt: TGTGCCAGCAGCTTAGTTAGTATCAATCAGCCCCAGCATTTT
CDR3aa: CASSLVSINQPQHF

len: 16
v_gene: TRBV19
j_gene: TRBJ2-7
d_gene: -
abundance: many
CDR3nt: TGTGCCAGTAGTGCCATAGCCGCCTGGACGGCGGGAGAGCAGTACTTC
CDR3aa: CASSAIAAWTAGEQYF

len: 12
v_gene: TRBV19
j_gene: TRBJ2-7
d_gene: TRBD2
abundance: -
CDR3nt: TGTGCCAGTAGTATCCGGGGGGACGAGCAGTACTTC
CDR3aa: CASSIRGDEQYF

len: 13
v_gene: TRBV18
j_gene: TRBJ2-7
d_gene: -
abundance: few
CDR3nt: TGTGCCAGCTCACTCTTAGAGGCGGGCGAGCAGTACTTC
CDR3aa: CASSLLEAGEQYF

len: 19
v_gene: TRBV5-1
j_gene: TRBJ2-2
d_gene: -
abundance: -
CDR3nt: TGCGCCAGCAGCATCCCCTACAGGGGAGGGCTAGCCAACACCGGGGAGCTGTTTTTT
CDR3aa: CASSIPYRGGLANTGELFF

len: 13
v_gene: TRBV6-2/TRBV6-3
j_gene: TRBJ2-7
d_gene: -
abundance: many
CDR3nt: TGTGCCAGCACCGTGGGACACCCATACGAGCAGTACTTC
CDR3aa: CASTVGHPYEQYF

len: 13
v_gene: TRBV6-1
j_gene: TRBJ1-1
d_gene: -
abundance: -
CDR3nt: TGTGCCAGCAGGGTAGACAATTTTTTTGAAGCTTTCTTT
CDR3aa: CASRVDNFFEAFF

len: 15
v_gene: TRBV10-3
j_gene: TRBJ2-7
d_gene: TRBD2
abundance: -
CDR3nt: TGTGCCATCAGGGAAGGACTAGCGGGGGGAATCGAGCAGTACTTC
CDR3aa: CAIREGLAGGIEQYF

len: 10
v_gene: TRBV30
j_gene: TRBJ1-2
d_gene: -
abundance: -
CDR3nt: TGTGCCTGGAGTAGGACTGGCTACACCTTC
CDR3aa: CAWSRTGYTF

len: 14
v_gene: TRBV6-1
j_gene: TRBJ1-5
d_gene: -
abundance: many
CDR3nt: TGTGCCAGCAGGGAGGAGGGGAGAGGACAGCCCCAGCATTTT
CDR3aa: CASREEGRGQPQHF

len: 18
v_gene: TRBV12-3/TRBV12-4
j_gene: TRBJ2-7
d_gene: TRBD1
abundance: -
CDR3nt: TGTGCCAGCAGTTTAGGGACAGGGGGAGTATGGGGAGGCTACGAGCAGTACTTC
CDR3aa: CASSLGTGGVWGGYEQYF

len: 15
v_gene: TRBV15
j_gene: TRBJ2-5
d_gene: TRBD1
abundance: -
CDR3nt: TGTGCCACCAGCAGAGATAGCACAGGGGAAGAGACCCAGTACTTC
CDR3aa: CATSRDSTGEETQYF

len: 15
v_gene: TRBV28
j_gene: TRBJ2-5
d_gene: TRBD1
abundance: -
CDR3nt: TGTGCCAGCAGGACGTTCGGACAGGGGAGGGAGACCCAGTACTTC
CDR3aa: CASRTFGQGRETQYF

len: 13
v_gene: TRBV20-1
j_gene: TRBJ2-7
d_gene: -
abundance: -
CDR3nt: TGCAGTGCTAGAGATCCTACCTCCTACGAGCAGTACTTC
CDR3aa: CSARDPTSYEQYF

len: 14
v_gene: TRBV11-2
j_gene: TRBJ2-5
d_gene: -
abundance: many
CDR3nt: TGTGCCAGCAGCTTAGAGCGGACGGAAGAGACCCAGTACTTC
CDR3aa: CASSLERTEETQYF

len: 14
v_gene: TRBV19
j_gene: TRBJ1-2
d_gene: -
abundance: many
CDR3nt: TGTGCCAGTAACTTCGGCCAGGTAAACTATGGCTACACCTTC
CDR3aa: CASNFGQVNYGYTF

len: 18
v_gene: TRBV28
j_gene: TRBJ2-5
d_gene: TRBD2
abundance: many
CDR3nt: TGTGCCAGCAGTTTAAGGAGCTGGAGGAGCGGGACCCAAGAGACCCAGTACTTC
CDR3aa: CASSLRSWRSGTQETQYF

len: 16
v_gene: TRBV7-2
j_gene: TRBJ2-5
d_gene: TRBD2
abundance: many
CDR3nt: TGTGCCAGCAGCCAACGCCGTAGCGGGAGGACTGAGACCCAGTACTTC
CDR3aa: CASSQRRSGRTETQYF

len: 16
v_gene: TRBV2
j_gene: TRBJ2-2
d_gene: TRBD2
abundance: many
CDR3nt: TGTGCCAGCAGTGAACTGGCCGCTAGCGGGAGCGGGGAGCTGTTTTTT
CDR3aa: CASSELAASGSGELFF

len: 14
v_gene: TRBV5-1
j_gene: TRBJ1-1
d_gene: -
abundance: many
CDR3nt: TGCGCCAGCAGCCCCATCCCGGGTGGGACTGAAGCTTTCTTT
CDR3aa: CASSPIPGGTEAFF

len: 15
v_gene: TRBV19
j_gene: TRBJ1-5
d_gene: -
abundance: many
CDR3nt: TGTGCCAGTAGTATCGCAGGGTATGCCAATCAGCCCCAGCATTTT
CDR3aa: CASSIAGYANQPQHF

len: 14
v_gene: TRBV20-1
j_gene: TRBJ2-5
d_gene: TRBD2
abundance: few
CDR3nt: TGCAGTGCGTGGATACTAGCGGGAGGGGAGACCCAGTACTTC
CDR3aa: CSAWILAGGETQYF

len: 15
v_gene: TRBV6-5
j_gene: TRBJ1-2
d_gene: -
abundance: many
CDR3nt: TGTGCCAGCAGTTACTCAGGCAGCTATAACTATGGCTACACCTTC
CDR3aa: CASSYSGSYNYGYTF

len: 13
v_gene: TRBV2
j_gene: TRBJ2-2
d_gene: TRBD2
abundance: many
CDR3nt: TGTGCCAGCACCTTCGGGGGGACCGGGGAGCTGTTTTTT
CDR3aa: CASTFGGTGELFF

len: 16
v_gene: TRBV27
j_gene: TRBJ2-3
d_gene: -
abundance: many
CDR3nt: TGTGCCAGCAGTTCCCTGGGGGGCGAGTACACAGATACGCAGTATTTT
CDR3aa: CASSSLGGEYTDTQYF

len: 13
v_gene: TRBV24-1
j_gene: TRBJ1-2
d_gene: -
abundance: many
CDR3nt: TGTGCCACCAGTGAAGAAAGCGGAGAAGGCTACACCTTC
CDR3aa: CATSEESGEGYTF

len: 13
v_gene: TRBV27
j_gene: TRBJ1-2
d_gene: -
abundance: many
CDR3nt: TGTGCCAGCAGTTCTGCTGCGGACTATGGCTACACCTTC
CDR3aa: CASSSAADYGYTF

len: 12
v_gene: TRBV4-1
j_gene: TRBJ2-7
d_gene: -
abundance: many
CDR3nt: TGCGCCAGCAGCCAAGATGGCGATGAGCAGTACTTC
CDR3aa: CASSQDGDEQYF

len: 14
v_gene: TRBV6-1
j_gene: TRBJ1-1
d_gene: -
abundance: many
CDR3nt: TGTGCCAGCAGGGACCCAGGGGAGGGCACTGAAGCTTTCTTT
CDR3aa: CASRDPGEGTEAFF

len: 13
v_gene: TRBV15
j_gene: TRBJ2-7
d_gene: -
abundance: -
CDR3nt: TGTGCCACCAGCAGAGTAGGGTCCCACGAGCAGGACTTC
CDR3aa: CATSRVGSHEQDF

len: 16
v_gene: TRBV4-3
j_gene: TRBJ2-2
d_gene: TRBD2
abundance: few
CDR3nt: TGCGCCAGCAGCCAAGTTCCGCGGGAGAGCACCGGGGAGCTGTTTTTT
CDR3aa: CASSQVPRESTGELFF

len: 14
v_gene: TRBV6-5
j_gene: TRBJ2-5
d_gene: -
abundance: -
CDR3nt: TGTGCCAGCAGGTACGGGGGGCCGTTGGAGACCCAGTACTTC
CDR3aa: CASRYGGPLETQYF

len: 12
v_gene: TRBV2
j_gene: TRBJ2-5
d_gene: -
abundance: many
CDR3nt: TGTGCCAGCAGGGGCAGGATGGAGACCCAGTACTTC
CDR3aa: CASRGRMETQYF

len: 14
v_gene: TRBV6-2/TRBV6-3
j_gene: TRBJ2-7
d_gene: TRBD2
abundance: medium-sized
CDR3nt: TGTGCCAGCAGCCTAGCGGGGGAGGTTGCCGAGCAGTACTTC
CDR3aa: CASSLAGEVAEQYF

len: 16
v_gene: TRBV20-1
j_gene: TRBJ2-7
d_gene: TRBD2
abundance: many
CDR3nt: TGCAGTGCTAGAGGAAGTAGCGGGCCGAGCTCCTACGAGCAGTACTTC
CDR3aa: CSARGSSGPSSYEQYF

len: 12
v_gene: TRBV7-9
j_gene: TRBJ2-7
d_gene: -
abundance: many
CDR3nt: TGTGCCAGCAGCTACGGAAAATACGAGCAGTACTTC
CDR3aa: CASSYGKYEQYF